This T cell receptor beta chain came from a study of cytomegalovirus exposure and HLA in healthy donors. The V end was cut by 0 bases, the J end by 4 bases, with 12 bases between. The CDR3 is made up of 15 amino acids. Germline assignment: CDR1 MNHEY and CDR2 SMNVEV (reference sequence). The PCR was carried out with 60 Vbeta primers and 13 Jbeta primers. Using immunoSEQ multiplex PCR, the repertoire was profiled, and TCRdb retains in-frame clones only, with some absent. This repertoire comprises under 75,000 clones; its ten largest clones make up 2% to 2.5%. Sample: PBMCs. The source is a female donor in good health and CMV-seropositive. V is TRBV27 and J is TRBJ1-1; D is unresolved. The CDR3 DNA sequence: TGTGCCAGCAGTTTATCAAAAGGGAGGTTCACTGAAGCTTTCTTT. Translation: CASSLSKGRFTEAFF.